This T cell receptor (beta chain) was sequenced for a study of blood T cells in healthy people across ages. Total RNA was isolated from each sample in quantities of at least 5 micrograms. Trimming shortened V by 1 base and J by 0 bases, and 14 bases separated the two germline ends. This CDR3 comprises 17 residues. Germline CDR1 and CDR2: LGHNA and YSLEER. Study-level points and caveats: When set beside aged donors, long-lived donors presented more naive CD4+ cells and higher diversity. Unsorted PBMCs ruled out conclusive naive versus antigen-experienced comparison.

Note on this clonotype: What it recognizes is unknown.

With a J-beta primer mix and a sample-barcoded 5' primer, a second PCR ran 7 to 11 cycles. TCRdb re-analysed the 5' RACE reads in MiXCR, keeping a single row per CDR3 protein. The table shows about 800,000 distinct CDR3 sequences, with roughly 50% occurring only once. The clonotype originates from a young man in good health. Sequences were obtained from blood. The gene calls are TRBV4-3 and TRBJ2-3; D ambiguous. The CDR3 region has the DNA TGCGCCAGCAGCCAAGGGTTCGGCGGCTATAGCACAGATACGCAGTATTTT. This encodes CASSQGFGGYSTDTQYF.